The present T cell receptor (beta chain) was sequenced within a study of cytomegalovirus exposure and HLA in healthy donors. This CDR3 region has 13 residues. V lost 1 base, J lost 3 bases, and 7 bases lay in between. The germline V gene has CDR1 SGHDT and CDR2 YYEEEE. A multiplex PCR was run with 60 Vbeta primers and 13 Jbeta primers. Assay: immunoSEQ multiplex PCR; the TCRdb copy retains only in-frame clones and omits some. The sample records roughly 150,000 clones, more than 70% being singletons. The J gene is TRBJ1-2, the V gene TRBV5-6, with D hard to call. The sequence derives from a woman aged 40 to 49 in good health and CMV-seronegative. Sequencing used PBMCs. The CDR3 here is CASSLLSDYGYTF. DNA for the CDR3: TGTGCCAGCAGCTTGCTGTCTGACTATGGCTACACCTTC.